Each of the 14 T cell receptor beta chains below was sequenced from the same sample in a study of CD8 T cells in ankylosing spondylitis. MiXCR, run by TCRdb on the 5' RACE reads, gives a single entry per CDR3 protein. The table lists 150,000 to 200,000 distinct CDR3 sequences, 10% to 15% of them singletons. The sequencing sample was made of blood, either unsorted or a sorted T cell fraction (not recorded which). These receptors were collected from a female donor with ankylosing spondylitis or in good health (not recorded which).

Worth noting for this clonotype: A much larger clone sits a single nucleotide away, making a read error possible. The chain has TRBV20-1 and TRBJ1-2; no clear D gene. The CDR3 has 12 amino acids. From germline, CDR1 is DFQATT and CDR2 SNEGSKA (reference sequence). Here the CDR3 DNA reads TGCAGTACTAGTTCGGAGACTTATGGCTACACCTTC. This gives the protein CSTSSETYGYTF.

This clonotype was seen at least ten times. The V call is TRBV7-2, the J call TRBJ2-7; perhaps D is TRBD1 or TRBD2 (5 bases each). Trimming took off 3 bases at V and 5 bases at J, with 14 bases between the two ends. The CDR3 totals 14 residues. Per germline, CDR1 SGHTA and CDR2 FQGNSA. As DNA, the CDR3 is TGTGCCAGCAGCTTTGGGGGTTCCCTCGACGAGCAGTACTTC. Its translation: CASSFGGSLDEQYF.

The rearrangement uses TRBV6-5 and TRBJ2-7; TRBD2 matches at 7 bases. V shed 0 bases, J shed 5 bases, and the junction held 7 bases outside the gene matches. The length of the CDR3 is 15 residues. Germline CDR1 is MNHEY and CDR2 is SVGAGI. As DNA, the CDR3 is TGTGCCAGCAGTTACTCGGTCGGGGGGATCAACGAGCAGTACTTC. Translation: CASSYSVGGINEQYF.

The chain links TRBV11-2 to TRBJ2-4; 10 nucleotides line up with TRBD2. Germline trimming cut 0 bases from V and 1 base from J; bases unmatched to any gene: 12. There are 20 residues in the CDR3. CDR1 and CDR2 (germline): SGHAT, FQNNGV. CDR3 coding DNA: TGTGCCAGCAGCTTAGAGGGACCAGCGGGAGGGCCGAAGGCCAAAAACATTCAGTACTTC. It specifies CASSLEGPAGGPKAKNIQYF. Full variable domain (missing parts from reference TRBV11-2 and TRBJ2-4): EAGVAQSPRYKIIEKRQSVAFWCNPISGHATLYWYQQILGQGPKLLIQFQNNGVVDDSQLPKDRFSAERLKGVDSTLKIQPAKLEDSAVYLCASSLEGPAGGPKAKNIQYFGAGTRLSVL.

This clonotype occurred many times. The gene calls are TRBV7-8 and TRBJ1-1; D might be TRBD1 (5 bases). Germline values: CDR1 SGHVS, CDR2 FQNEAQ. The CDR3 contains 16 residues. Between the trimmed V and J ends, which lost 1 base and 1 base, there was a span of 13 bases. CDR3 bases: TGTGCCAGCAGCTTAGTCACAGGCGGAGGGAACACTGAAGCTTTCTTT. It translates to CASSLVTGGGNTEAFF.

This clonotype occurred many times. The chain carries TRBV6-1 and TRBJ1-5, with no clear D. The CDR3 has 15 amino acids. Germline CDR1 reads MNHNS; CDR2 reads SASEGT. V lost 1 base to trimming and J lost 0 bases, with 7 bases between them. The CDR3: CASSEGGYSNQPQHF. Written as DNA, the CDR3 is TGTGCCAGCAGTGAAGGAGGGTATAGCAATCAGCCCCAGCATTTT.

The CDR3 loop is CASSWAPPGRFQETQYF. CDR3 nucleotide sequence: TGTGCCAGCAGCTGGGCCCCGCCGGGACGGTTCCAAGAGACCCAGTACTTC. The chain is built from TRBV5-6 and TRBJ2-5; possibly TRBD1 or TRBD2 for D (5 bases each). Trimming took 3 bases from V and 1 from J, leaving 19 bases between them. Per germline, CDR1 SGHDT and CDR2 YYEEEE. This CDR3 has 17 residues. Full variable domain (missing parts from reference TRBV5-6 and TRBJ2-5): DAGVTQSPTHLIKTRGQQVTLRCSPKSGHDTVSWYQQALGQGPQFIFQYYEEEERQRGNFPDRFSGHQFPNYSSELNVNALLLGDSALYLCASSWAPPGRFQETQYFGPGTRLLVL.

The CDR3 DNA reads TGTGCCAGCAGTTTGGGGACAAGGCCCCAGCATTTT. Translating it yields CASSLGTRPQHF. The chain has TRBV12-3 or TRBV12-4 and TRBJ1-5; TRBD1 is a possible D gene (6 bases). Trimming pared 3 bases from V and 9 bases from J, leaving 9 bases between. This CDR3 has 12 amino acids.

This clonotype has a handful of counts. The V gene is TRBV11-2, the J gene TRBJ2-1, with D perhaps being TRBD1 or TRBD2 (5 bases each). Trimming shortened V by 4 bases and J by 10 bases, and 14 bases separated the two germline ends. Germline-derived CDR1 and CDR2 are SGHAT and FQNNGV. The CDR3 spans 13 residues. The CDR3 nucleotides are TGTGCCAGCAGCTCCGGGGCCCTGGGGGAGCAGTTCTTC. This sequence encodes CASSSGALGEQFF.

In this sample, this clonotype turned up many times. This rearrangement joins TRBV27 to TRBJ2-3; D may be TRBD1 or TRBD2 (5 bases each). The CDR3 loop spans 13 amino acids. The V end lost 7 bases, the J end lost 10 bases, and 18 bases lay between the germline ends. Germline V gene sequence: CDR1 MNHEY, CDR2 SMNVEV (reference sequence). For the CDR3, the DNA is TGTGCCAGCACGGGACCCCTCCCCGGGGCGCAGTATTTT. Its protein product is CASTGPLPGAQYF.

The table lists this clonotype with many counts. The rearrangement uses TRBV29-1 and TRBJ2-3; maybe TRBD2 (6 bases). Germline V gene data show CDR1 as SQVTM and CDR2 as ANQGSEA. This CDR3 has 10 amino acids. Deletions cut 6 bases from V and 10 bases from J, with 11 bases between. This CDR3 is CSVRDFSQYF. In DNA, the CDR3 is TGCAGCGTGCGGGACTTTTCGCAGTATTTT.

This clonotype was recorded many times. The gene calls are TRBV4-3 and TRBJ2-1; tentatively, D is TRBD1 or TRBD2 (5 bases each). CDR1 and CDR2 (germline): LGHNA, YSLEER. The V gene lost 2 bases and the J gene lost 9 bases, with 14 bases spanning the gap. This CDR3 is 14 amino acids long. Here the CDR3 DNA reads TGCGCCAGCAGCCAACCGGGACGTATGACTGAGCAGTTCTTC. Its protein product is CASSQPGRMTEQFF.

V and J are TRBV20-1 and TRBJ2-7, with D perhaps TRBD1 (6 bases). V was trimmed by 3 bases and J by 3 bases, leaving 9 bases between them. The CDR3 is made up of 12 amino acids. Per the germline V gene, CDR1 is DFQATT and CDR2 is SNEGSKA (reference sequence). CDR3 in amino acids: CSARDSDYEQYF. The CDR3 nucleotides are TGCAGTGCTAGGGACAGTGACTACGAGCAGTACTTC.

Many counts were recorded for this clonotype. The chain couples TRBV5-1 to TRBJ2-4; 9 bases match TRBD2. V was clipped by 0 bases and J by 5 bases; unmatched bases: 12. The length of the CDR3 is 18 residues. Germline values: CDR1 SGHRS, CDR2 YFSETQ. The CDR3 coding sequence is TGCGCCAGCAGCTTGGACCTAGCGGGGCTCACGGGCCAAAACATTCAGTACTTC. The encoded protein is CASSLDLAGLTGQNIQYF.